A selection of T cell receptor beta chains follows, all from one sample in a study of T cell clonotyping in hematopoietic cell transplantation. Profiled with immunoSEQ multiplex PCR; TCRdb holds only in-frame clones, not every one. The table lists more than 55,000 clones, over 90% of them singletons. The sample comprised peripheral blood mononuclear cells. All receptors come from a man aged 50-59 years in good health. Some clones in this sample may be carry-over from other donors' samples. CDR3s include the opening cysteine and the closing phenylalanine or tryptophan. D genes are given only for firm matches. The size of a clone is reported for some rows only, either as once, few or many, or as a class for expanded clones.

TRBJ2-2 once TRBV27 TRBD2 CASRKGLAGGRTGELFF TGTGCCAGCAGAAAGGGACTAGCGGGAGGGCGGACCGGGGAGCTGTTTTTT
TRBJ2-6 . TRBV28 . CASSSLGSGANVLTF TGTGCCAGCAGTTCGCTAGGCTCTGGGGCCAACGTCCTGACTTTC
TRBJ2-3 . TRBV2 TRBD1 CASSAGGRTDTQYF TGTGCCAGCAGCGCAGGGGGCCGCACAGATACGCAGTATTTT
TRBJ1-1 once TRBV6-5 . CASSYSFKAMNTEAFF TGTGCCAGCAGTTACTCGTTCAAGGCTATGAACACTGAAGCTTTCTTT
TRBJ1-4 once TRBV4-1 . CASSQVGVYEKLFF TGCGCCAGCAGCCAAGTTGGGGTTTACGAAAAACTGTTTTTT
TRBJ1-1 . TRBV5-1 . CASSPSFDNTEAFF TGCGCCAGCAGCCCTTCCTTCGACAACACTGAAGCTTTCTTT
TRBJ2-5 . TRBV30 . CAWSEIEETQYF TGTGCCTGGAGTGAAATAGAAGAGACCCAGTACTTC
TRBJ2-7 . TRBV7-9 TRBD2 CASSPRTSVYEQYF TGTGCCAGCAGCCCTCGGACTAGCGTGTACGAGCAGTACTTC
TRBJ1-2 . TRBV4-1 TRBD1 CASSQVQGGDYGYTF TGCGCCAGCAGCCAAGTTCAGGGGGGGGACTATGGCTACACCTTC
TRBJ2-7 . TRBV11-2 TRBD2 CASSFRLAGSSYEQYF TGTGCCAGCAGCTTCAGACTAGCGGGGAGCTCCTACGAGCAGTACTTC
TRBJ1-6 . TRBV7-2 TRBD1 CASSPNPTGGSSPLHF TGTGCCAGCAGCCCAAACCCTACAGGGGGCAGTTCACCCCTCCACTTT
TRBJ1-4 . TRBV5-1 . CASKLPNTENEKLFF TGCGCCAGCAAACTCCCCAATACGGAGAATGAAAAACTGTTTTTT
TRBJ1-2 . TRBV14 . CASSQDAGSGYTF TGTGCCAGCAGCCAAGATGCAGGGAGCGGCTACACCTTC
TRBJ1-5 . TRBV28 . CASSPKGGAYQPQHF TGTGCCAGCAGTCCGAAGGGGGGGGCGTATCAGCCCCAGCATTTT
TRBJ1-2 . TRBV4-3 . CASSQDGVSGYTF TGCGCCAGCAGCCAAGATGGGGTCTCCGGCTACACCTTC
TRBJ2-5 . TRBV6-5 . CASRQGSRETQYF TGTGCCAGCCGGCAGGGGTCCCGAGAGACCCAGTACTTC
TRBJ2-5 . TRBV15 . CATSREGYETQYF TGTGCCACCAGCAGAGAGGGGTACGAGACCCAGTACTTC
TRBJ1-6 . TRBV4-2 TRBD1 CASSRETTGANSPLHF TGTGCCAGCAGCCGAGAAACGACAGGGGCCAATTCACCCCTCCACTTT
TRBJ1-2 . TRBV2 . CASSEVGPGKVYGYTF TGTGCCAGCAGTGAAGTAGGACCAGGGAAGGTCTATGGCTACACCTTC
TRBJ2-2 . TRBV6-1 . CASSITTSPVELFF TGTGCCAGCAGTATCACGACATCCCCGGTGGAGCTGTTTTTT
TRBJ2-1 . TRBV28 . CASTSGGAYNEQFF TGTGCCAGCACGTCAGGAGGAGCTTACAATGAGCAGTTCTTC
TRBJ1-6 . TRBV18 TRBD1 CASSPPGQALSLHF TGTGCCAGCTCACCCCCGGGACAGGCCCTTTCCCTCCACTTT
TRBJ1-3 . TRBV11-2 . CASSLDLSSGNTIYF TGTGCCAGCAGCTTAGATCTCAGCTCTGGAAACACCATATATTTT
TRBJ1-2 once TRBV9 . CASSASANYGYTF TGTGCCAGCAGCGCTTCAGCGAACTATGGCTACACCTTC
TRBJ2-5 . TRBV11-2 . CASSLSGGRETQYF TGTGCCAGCAGCTTATCCGGCGGCCGGGAGACCCAGTACTTC
TRBJ2-7 . TRBV19 . CASSMKGYEQYF TGTGCCAGTAGTATGAAGGGCTACGAGCAGTACTTC
TRBJ2-2 . TRBV9 . CASSASGVITGELFF TGTGCCAGCAGCGCCTCGGGGGTGATCACCGGGGAGCTGTTTTTT
TRBJ1-2 . TRBV9 TRBD1 CASSVGDRLHYGYTF TGTGCCAGCAGCGTAGGGGACAGGCTCCACTATGGCTACACCTTC
TRBJ1-4 . TRBV5-1 . CASSEIQGSREKLFF TGCGCCAGCAGCGAGATTCAAGGGAGCAGGGAAAAACTGTTTTTT
TRBJ1-6 . TRBV19 TRBD1 CASSFRSRDRYNSPLHF TGTGCCAGTAGTTTTCGCAGCCGGGACAGGTATAATTCACCCCTCCACTTT
TRBJ2-5 . TRBV6-1 . CASSEALKGETQYF TGTGCCAGCAGTGAAGCACTGAAGGGAGAGACCCAGTACTTC
TRBJ2-7 once TRBV6-5 . CASKTTTVSYEQYF TGTGCCAGCAAGACAACGACAGTTTCCTACGAGCAGTACTTC
TRBJ2-1 . TRBV4-2 . CASSQSSRDFYNEQFF TGTGCCAGCAGCCAATCCTCCCGGGACTTCTACAATGAGCAGTTCTTC
TRBJ1-2 . TRBV30 TRBD1 CAQNQRSGQGRGGYTF TGTGCCCAAAACCAAAGGTCGGGACAGGGGCGAGGTGGCTACACCTTC
TRBJ2-7 . TRBV11-2 . CASSLGFYEQYF TGTGCCAGCAGCTTAGGCTTCTACGAGCAGTACTTC
TRBJ1-1 . TRBV7-9 . CASSFIRQVRNTEAFF TGTGCCAGCAGCTTTATCAGACAGGTTCGAAACACTGAAGCTTTCTTT
TRBJ1-5 . TRBV9 . CASSAGGGLNQPQHF TGTGCCAGCAGCGCCGGAGGGGGGCTCAATCAGCCCCAGCATTTT
TRBJ1-1 . TRBV27 . CASSLAGAAGALKLSF .
TRBJ2-7 . TRBV2 . CASRGELGHYEQYF TGTGCCAGCAGGGGTGAGCTTGGACACTACGAGCAGTACTTC
TRBJ2-7 . TRBV14 TRBD1 CASSLGTGSGYEQYF TGTGCCAGCAGCCTTGGGACAGGGAGCGGCTACGAGCAGTACTTC
TRBJ2-1 . TRBV7-3 TRBD2 CASSVSSGGINEQFF TGTGCCAGCAGCGTGTCTAGCGGGGGGATCAATGAGCAGTTCTTC
TRBJ1-5 . TRBV7-9 . CASSLWISGSNQPQHF TGTGCCAGCAGCTTATGGATAAGCGGCAGCAATCAGCCCCAGCATTTT